This TCR beta chain derives from a study of cytotoxic CD8 clonotypes in ibrutinib-treated CLL. Study-level results: Treatment left the uncommon public clonotypes either contracted or stable in frequency.

To note about this clone: Its antigen is not known.

Using immunoSEQ multiplex PCR, the repertoire was profiled, and TCRdb retains in-frame clones only, with some absent. The sample has 250,000 to 350,000 clones, less than 85% seen once; the top ten hold approximately 5.6%. The germline gives CDR1 MNHEY, CDR2 SMNVEV (reference sequence). With 3 bases clipped from V and 0 bases from J, the junction kept 5 bases outside the gene matches. The CDR3 loop spans 16 amino acids. This clonotype originated in a human donor with chronic lymphocytic leukemia. The V and J genes are TRBV27 and TRBJ2-3; TRBD1 matches 8 bases. The source was PBMCs, collected at disease progression, from a patient treated with ibrutinib. This CDR3 is CASSFGQGTSTDTQYF. CDR3 DNA: TGTGCCAGCAGTTTCGGACAGGGTACTAGCACAGATACGCAGTATTTT.